Described below is a single T cell receptor (beta chain) sequence and its context. Its antigen remains undetermined. Base qualities are missing; no much larger clone stands one base away. These data belong to a study of OX40 agonist ivuxolimab in advanced cancers. The study in broad terms: Ivuxolimab, which targeted the costimulatory receptor OX40 (CD134), was an agonistic, fully human IgG2 monoclonal antibody. Intravenous ivuxolimab was administered to patients every 2 weeks at six dose levels: 0.01, 0.1, 0.3, 1.5, 3 and 10 mg/kg. Of the 52 patients in dose escalation, around 20 had hepatocellular carcinoma, about 15 had melanoma, 9 had renal cell carcinoma and 9 had head and neck cancer. A male proportion of roughly 80% and a mean age of approximately 55 years, ranging from 23 to 79, were recorded for the dose-escalation cohort. Prior anti-PD-1, anti-PD-L1 or anti-CTLA-4 therapy was permitted, and checkpoint inhibitors had been received by 30% to 40% of dose-escalation patients. Partial responses occurred in three dose-escalation patients: two with cutaneous melanoma and one with hepatocellular carcinoma. The point of sequencing TCRbeta in the periphery was to test whether ivuxolimab changed TCR sequence diversity and drove clonal T-cell expansion. The paper covers the monotherapy dose-escalation part of the phase I ivuxolimab trial, which included N of about 50 patients. The study at large found these results: After ivuxolimab, expanded clones were on average more numerous among CD8+ T cells than among CD4+ T cells. In partial responders in the 0.1-3.0 mg/kg groups, normalized peripheral clonal expansion was found to be among the lowest, especially among CD8+ T cells. Low levels of normalized T-cell clonal expansion were also shown by some nonresponding patients. The antigen specificity of the clonally expanded peripheral T cells was not determined. Clonal expansion of both CD4+ and CD8+ blood T cells was observed from baseline to week 6 at doses 0.1 to 3.0 mg/kg.

To sequence the TCRbeta CDR3 region, genomic DNA was isolated from the sorted cells. TCRbeta CDR3 regions were sequenced using the immunoSEQ Assay. The clones in this table, taken by TCRdb from immuneACCESS, are in-frame only. Not every clone is retained; where verified, under half of the shortfall comes from an unresolved V gene, and the cause of the rest is unknown. The sample table holds 90,000 to 100,000 clones, of which approximately 90% were seen once. The top ten clones comprise under 0.55% of the sample. The trial excluded patients who had a history of autoimmune disease or who were on systemic immunosuppression. In every dose cohort, peripheral blood was drawn for TCR sequencing at baseline, cycle 4 day 1, and cycle 7 day 1. Samples came from an open-label, multicenter, first-in-human phase I dose-escalation trial of ivuxolimab. Adults with locally advanced or metastatic head and neck squamous cell, hepatocellular, melanoma or renal cell carcinoma were enrolled in the trial. Before TCR sequencing, CD4+ T cells and CD8+ T cells from peripheral blood were sorted into separate populations.

This clonotype was sampled from an adult with an advanced solid tumor such as melanoma, head and neck, liver or kidney cancer. The sequencing here drew on CD4+ or CD8+ T cells sorted from blood, taken in a trial of the OX40 agonist ivuxolimab.

The CDR3 region: CASSADRSSYNEQFF. The bases read TGTGCCAGCAGCGCCGACCGTAGCTCCTACAATGAGCAGTTCTTC. The V and J genes are TRBV7-6 and TRBJ2-1; the D segment cannot be called with confidence. V and J lose 5 bases and 0 bases, and a span of 11 bases separates them. Inclusive of the bounding cysteine and phenylalanine, the CDR3 is 15 residues long. CDR3 DNA is the only sequence kept; it has 45 bases, read in frame from the first base. CDR1 and CDR2, per the germline V gene, are SGHVS and FNYEAQ.